The rows below give T cell receptor beta chains drawn from one sample of a study of T cell repertoires in ileal Crohn's disease. Generated by immunoSEQ multiplex PCR, the TCRdb table keeps only in-frame clones and is missing some. The table has roughly 15,000 clones, around four fifths seen once. The sequenced sample was ileal tissue. The receptors come from an adult with Crohn's disease. CDR3s include the opening cysteine and the closing phenylalanine or tryptophan. A D gene is named only where the DNA matches it firmly. Size tells how often a clone was seen (once, few, many) or the class of an expanded clone, and some rows leave it out.

TRBV7-9	.	.	TRBJ1-1	CASSLGSGNILNTEAFF	TGTGCCAGCAGCTTAGGTTCGGGGAATATTTTGAATACTGAAGCTTTCTTT
TRBV2	.	.	TRBJ1-5	CASSEERAGHQPQHF	TGTGCCAGCAGTGAAGAACGGGCAGGGCATCAGCCCCAGCATTTT
TRBV5-1	.	.	TRBJ1-1	CASSLAGFEAFF	TGCGCCAGCAGCTTGGCGGGGTTTGAAGCTTTCTTT
TRBV7-9	TRBD1	.	TRBJ1-2	CASSPRTKQGAANYGYTF	TGTGCCAGCAGCCCTAGGACAAAACAGGGGGCGGCCAACTATGGCTACACCTTC
TRBV11-3	.	.	TRBJ1-3	CASSTGTFQAIYF	TGTGCCAGCAGCACCGGGACATTCCAAGCCATATATTTT
TRBV7-2	.	.	TRBJ2-3	CASSQGGRGGADTQYF	TGTGCCAGCAGCCAGGGGGGCCGGGGGGGTGCAGATACGCAGTATTTT
TRBV6-6	.	.	TRBJ2-1	CASSYYIAVSINEQFF	TGTGCCAGCAGTTACTATATAGCGGTGTCGATCAATGAGCAGTTCTTC
TRBV7-6	TRBD1	once	TRBJ2-7	CASRMGTGPFYEQYF	TGTGCCAGCCGAATGGGGACAGGGCCTTTCTACGAGCAGTACTTC
TRBV5-5	.	once	TRBJ1-6	CASSSELGGSSYNSPLHF	TGTGCCAGCAGCTCGGAGTTGGGGGGGAGCTCCTATAATTCACCCCTCCACTTT
TRBV25-1	TRBD1	.	TRBJ2-7	CASSEYRGISYEQYF	TGTGCCAGCAGTGAATACAGGGGGATCTCCTACGAGCAGTACTTC
TRBV6-5	TRBD1	.	TRBJ1-2	CASTRQGKRGYTF	TGTGCCAGCACCCGACAGGGGAAGCGTGGCTACACCTTC
TRBV5-1	TRBD1	.	TRBJ1-2	CASSHTGEDGYTF	TGCGCCAGCAGCCATACAGGGGAAGACGGCTACACCTTC
TRBV5-4	TRBD2	.	TRBJ2-3	CASSYGTSGGDTQYF	TGTGCCAGCAGCTATGGGACTAGCGGGGGGGATACGCAGTATTTT
TRBV4-2	.	once	TRBJ2-3	CASSQAQGRDTDTQYF	TGTGCCAGCAGCCAAGCCCAGGGGAGGGACACAGATACGCAGTATTTT
TRBV4-1	TRBD1	once	TRBJ1-2	CASSQSQGGGDGYTF	TGCGCCAGCAGCCAATCACAGGGGGGTGGGGATGGCTACACCTTC
TRBV11-3	TRBD1	.	TRBJ2-2	CASSFTGTVNTGELFF	TGTGCCAGCAGCTTTACCGGGACAGTGAACACCGGGGAGCTGTTTTTT
TRBV5-1	.	.	TRBJ2-6	CASSLTVHSSGANVLTF	TGCGCCAGCAGCTTAACGGTCCATAGCTCTGGGGCCAACGTCCTGACTTTC
TRBV18	TRBD1	.	TRBJ1-5	CASSPGTPGQGFQPQHF	TGTGCCAGCTCACCAGGCACGCCGGGACAGGGGTTTCAGCCCCAGCATTTT
TRBV18	.	.	TRBJ2-3	CASSPVLANTDTQYF	TGTGCCAGCTCACCAGTCCTAGCCAACACAGATACGCAGTATTTT
TRBV19	.	.	TRBJ2-1	CASSINFNNEQFF	TGTGCCAGTAGTATCAACTTCAACAATGAGCAGTTCTTC
TRBV5-1	.	.	TRBJ2-1	CASSVTSNEQFF	TGCGCCAGCAGCGTGACTAGCAATGAGCAGTTCTTC
TRBV7-3	TRBD2	.	TRBJ2-1	CASSNLLAGAYNEQFF	TGTGCCAGCAGCAACCTACTAGCGGGGGCCTACAATGAGCAGTTCTTC
TRBV5-5	.	few	TRBJ2-7	CASRKTGPTLHEQYF	TGTGCCAGCAGGAAAACAGGGCCAACCCTCCACGAGCAGTACTTC
TRBV18	.	.	TRBJ2-1	CASSPGEEANEQFF	TGTGCCAGCTCACCAGGCGAGGAGGCCAATGAGCAGTTCTTC
TRBV6-5	.	.	TRBJ1-5	CASSYRRNSNQPQHF	TGTGCCAGCAGTTACCGGAGAAATAGCAATCAGCCCCAGCATTTT
TRBV29-1	TRBD2	.	TRBJ2-5	CSVEDPVAGAQETQYF	TGCAGCGTTGAAGATCCGGTAGCGGGGGCCCAAGAGACCCAGTACTTC
TRBV4-1	TRBD1	.	TRBJ2-2	CASSQEVRGLMNTGELFF	TGCGCCAGCAGCCAAGAGGTCAGGGGGTTAATGAACACCGGGGAGCTGTTTTTT
TRBV6-1	.	.	TRBJ2-3	CASSEKLVDTQYF	TGTGCCAGCAGTGAAAAACTAGTAGATACGCAGTATTTT
TRBV19	TRBD1	.	TRBJ2-7	CASSARTGRGYEQYF	TGTGCCAGTAGTGCCCGGACAGGAAGGGGCTACGAGCAGTACTTC
TRBV6-6	TRBD1	once	TRBJ1-3	CASSYGQGVNTIYF	TGTGCCAGCAGTTATGGACAGGGCGTGAACACCATATATTTT
TRBV4-1	.	few	TRBJ1-3	CASSQDGATYSGNTIYF	TGCGCCAGCAGCCAAGATGGGGCGACGTACTCTGGAAACACCATATATTTT
TRBV5-4	TRBD1	.	TRBJ1-2	CASRRGTGTGGADGYTF	TGTGCCAGCAGACGTGGAACCGGGACAGGGGGGGCTGATGGCTACACCTTC
TRBV4-3	TRBD1	.	TRBJ1-2	CASSQGTGVPLANYGYTF	TGCGCCAGCAGCCAAGGGACAGGGGTCCCCCTAGCTAACTATGGCTACACCTTC
TRBV5-6	.	.	TRBJ1-6	CASSLTFSPLHF	TGTGCCAGCAGCTTAACATTTTCACCCCTCCACTTT
TRBV20-1	TRBD1	once	TRBJ1-6	CSVPTGTLHF	TGCAGTGTCCCGACAGGGACCCTCCACTTT
TRBV7-9	.	.	TRBJ1-5	CASGREGHQPQHF	TGTGCCAGCGGCAGGGAGGGGCATCAGCCCCAGCATTTT
TRBV4-3	TRBD1	.	TRBJ2-7	CASSPDQGDEQYF	TGCGCCAGCAGCCCCGATCAGGGGGACGAGCAGTACTTC
TRBV4-3	.	.	TRBJ2-2	CASSQEDTYSLATNTGELFF	TGCGCCAGCAGCCAAGAAGATACGTACTCACTAGCCACGAACACCGGGGAGCTGTTTTTT
TRBV19	.	.	TRBJ1-5	CASSVRPNQPQHF	TGTGCCAGTAGTGTGAGGCCCAATCAGCCCCAGCATTTT
TRBV25-1	.	.	TRBJ1-1	CASSGGTEAFF	TGTGCCAGCAGCGGGGGCACTGAAGCTTTCTTT
TRBV6-6	TRBD2	.	TRBJ2-5	CASRQRGGRLGQYF	TGTGCCAGCAGGCAGCGGGGGGGCCGCCTCGGCCAGTACTTC
TRBV18	.	once	TRBJ2-2	CASSRQIRAPTGTGELFF	TGTGCCAGCTCAAGACAGATTCGAGCCCCAACCGGGACCGGGGAGCTGTTTTTT
TRBV5-1	TRBD2	once	TRBJ2-3	CASRTSGSTDTQYF	TGCGCCAGCAGAACTAGCGGGAGCACAGATACGCAGTATTTT
TRBV7-9	.	few	TRBJ2-5	CASSLGAPRGQETQYF	TGTGCCAGCAGCTTAGGGGCCCCAAGGGGGCAAGAGACCCAGTACTTC
TRBV19	TRBD1	once	TRBJ2-7	CASSTGTVSSYEQYF	TGTGCCAGTAGTACCGGGACAGTGAGCTCCTACGAGCAGTACTTC